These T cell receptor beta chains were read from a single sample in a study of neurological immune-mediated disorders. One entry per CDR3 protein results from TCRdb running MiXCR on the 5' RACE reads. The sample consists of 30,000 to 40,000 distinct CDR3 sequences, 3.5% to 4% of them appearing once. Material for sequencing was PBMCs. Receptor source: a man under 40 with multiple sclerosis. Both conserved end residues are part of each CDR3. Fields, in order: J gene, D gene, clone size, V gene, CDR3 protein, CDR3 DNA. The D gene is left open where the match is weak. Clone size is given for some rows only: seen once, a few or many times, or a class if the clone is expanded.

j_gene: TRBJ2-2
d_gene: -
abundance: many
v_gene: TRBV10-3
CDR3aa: CAISERRGARLGELFF
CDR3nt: TGTGCCATCAGTGAAAGGAGGGGGGCTCGCCTCGGGGAGCTGTTTTTT

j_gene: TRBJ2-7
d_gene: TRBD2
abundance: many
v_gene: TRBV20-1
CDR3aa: CSAAGGGALYEQYF
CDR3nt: TGCAGTGCCGCCGGGGGGGGGGCCTTGTACGAGCAGTACTTC

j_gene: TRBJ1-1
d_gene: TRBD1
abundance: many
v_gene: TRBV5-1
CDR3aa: CASSWGQVGGENTEAFF
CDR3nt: TGCGCCAGCAGCTGGGGACAGGTAGGGGGTGAGAACACTGAAGCTTTCTTT

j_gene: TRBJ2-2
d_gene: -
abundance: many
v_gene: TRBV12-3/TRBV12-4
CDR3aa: CASTTWGITVPGELFF
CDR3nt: TGTGCCAGTACGACCTGGGGCATCACCGTCCCCGGGGAGCTGTTTTTT

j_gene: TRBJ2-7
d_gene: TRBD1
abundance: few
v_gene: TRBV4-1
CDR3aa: CASSQDSRGFGTYEQYF
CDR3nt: TGCGCCAGCAGCCAAGATAGCAGGGGGTTTGGGACCTACGAGCAGTACTTC

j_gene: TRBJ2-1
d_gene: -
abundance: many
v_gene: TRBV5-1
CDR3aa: CASSLRGAYNEQFF
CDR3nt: TGCGCCAGCAGCTTACGAGGGGCCTACAATGAGCAGTTCTTC

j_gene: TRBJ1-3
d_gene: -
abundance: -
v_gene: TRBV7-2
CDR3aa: CASSLMTAGNTIYF
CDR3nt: TGTGCCAGCAGCTTAATGACAGCTGGAAACACCATATATTTT

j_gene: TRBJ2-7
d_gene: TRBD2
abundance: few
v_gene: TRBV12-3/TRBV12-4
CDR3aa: CASSLTASGYEQYF
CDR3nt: TGTGCCAGCAGTTTAACGGCTAGCGGCTACGAGCAGTACTTC

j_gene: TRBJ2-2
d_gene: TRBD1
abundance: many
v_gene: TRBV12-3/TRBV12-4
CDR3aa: CASSRGQGSGELFF
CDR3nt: TGTGCCAGCAGCCGCGGACAGGGATCTGGGGAGCTGTTTTTT

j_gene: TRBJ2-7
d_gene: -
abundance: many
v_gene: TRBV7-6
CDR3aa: CASSLSGPYEQYF
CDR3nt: TGTGCCAGCAGCTTATCGGGACCCTACGAGCAGTACTTC

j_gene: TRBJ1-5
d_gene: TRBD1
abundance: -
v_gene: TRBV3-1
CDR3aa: CASSQDIRTGGSQPQHF
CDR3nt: TGTGCCAGCAGCCAAGATATCCGGACAGGGGGTAGTCAGCCCCAGCATTTT

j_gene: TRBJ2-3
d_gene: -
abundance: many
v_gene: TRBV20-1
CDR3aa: CSATSQDRASTDTQYF
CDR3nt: TGCAGTGCCACTTCCCAGGACAGAGCTAGCACAGATACGCAGTATTTT

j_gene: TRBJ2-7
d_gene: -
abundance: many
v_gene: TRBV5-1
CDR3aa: CASSPQLDRNGEQYF
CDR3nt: TGCGCCAGCAGCCCCCAACTGGACAGAAATGGAGAGCAGTACTTC

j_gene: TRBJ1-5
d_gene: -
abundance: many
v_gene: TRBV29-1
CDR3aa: CSVGENSNQPQHF
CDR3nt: TGCAGCGTTGGGGAGAATAGCAATCAGCCCCAGCATTTT

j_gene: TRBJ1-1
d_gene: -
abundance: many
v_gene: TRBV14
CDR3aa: CASSQTGGTEAFF
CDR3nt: TGTGCCAGCAGCCAAACCGGGGGTACTGAAGCTTTCTTT

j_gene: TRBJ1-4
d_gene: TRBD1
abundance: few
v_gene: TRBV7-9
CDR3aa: CASSTGTGATNEKLFF
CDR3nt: TGTGCCAGCAGCACTGGGACAGGGGCAACTAATGAAAAACTGTTTTTT

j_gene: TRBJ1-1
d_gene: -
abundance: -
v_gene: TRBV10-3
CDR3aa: CAISELGEWGEAFF
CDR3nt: TGTGCCATCAGTGAGTTAGGGGAATGGGGTGAAGCTTTCTTT

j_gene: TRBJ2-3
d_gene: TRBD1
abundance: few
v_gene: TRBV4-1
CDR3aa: CASSQTGTGDRPDTQYF
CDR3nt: TGCGCCAGCAGCCAAACCGGGACAGGGGATCGCCCAGATACGCAGTATTTT

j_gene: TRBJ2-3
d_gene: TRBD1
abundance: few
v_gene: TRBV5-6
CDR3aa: CASSLAVGGIDTQYF
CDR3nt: TGTGCCAGCAGCTTGGCGGTAGGGGGCATAGATACGCAGTATTTT

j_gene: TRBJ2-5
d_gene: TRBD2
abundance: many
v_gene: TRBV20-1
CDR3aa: CSAEGGGGRMKIQETQYF
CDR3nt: TGCAGTGCTGAGGGGGGCGGGGGGAGGATGAAAATCCAAGAGACCCAGTACTTC

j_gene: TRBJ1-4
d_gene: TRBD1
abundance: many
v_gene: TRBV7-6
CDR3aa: CASGRTGRNEKLFF
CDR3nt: TGTGCCAGCGGACGGACAGGGCGAAATGAAAAACTGTTTTTT

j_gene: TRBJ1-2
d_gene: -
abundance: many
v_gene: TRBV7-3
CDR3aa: CASSLTSNYGYTF
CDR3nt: TGTGCCAGCAGCTTAACGTCTAACTATGGCTACACCTTC

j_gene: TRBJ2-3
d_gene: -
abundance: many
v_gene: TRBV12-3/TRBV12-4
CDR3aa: CASSRDLSTDTQYF
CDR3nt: TGTGCCAGCAGTCGGGACCTCAGCACAGATACGCAGTATTTT